This T cell receptor beta chain was obtained from a study of a mutant IDH1 vaccine in newly diagnosed glioma. Only in-frame clones appear in the TCRdb table, and some are missing; sequencing was by immunoSEQ multiplex PCR. The sample includes under 70,000 clones, approximately 87% of them seen just once. Per the germline V gene, CDR1 is SSHAT and CDR2 is FNYEAQ (reference sequence). CDR3 size: 15 residues. Time point: week 23, last vaccination. Doses comprised 300 ug of mutant IDH1 20-mer peptide each, plus topical imiquimod. Comment on this clone: The antigen is not known. Germline and junction disagree at one end, which may indicate a read error.

The chain has TRBV7-7 and TRBJ2-7, with TRBD1 identical over 12 bases. Sequencing was performed on PBMCs, taken from a glioma patient whose treatment included an IDH1 peptide vaccine. The clonotype comes from a man younger than 30 with glioma. CDR3 region: CASSPGTGGDYEQYF. CDR3 nucleotides: TGTGCTAGCAGTCCCGGGACAGGGGGCGATTACGAGCAGTACTTC.